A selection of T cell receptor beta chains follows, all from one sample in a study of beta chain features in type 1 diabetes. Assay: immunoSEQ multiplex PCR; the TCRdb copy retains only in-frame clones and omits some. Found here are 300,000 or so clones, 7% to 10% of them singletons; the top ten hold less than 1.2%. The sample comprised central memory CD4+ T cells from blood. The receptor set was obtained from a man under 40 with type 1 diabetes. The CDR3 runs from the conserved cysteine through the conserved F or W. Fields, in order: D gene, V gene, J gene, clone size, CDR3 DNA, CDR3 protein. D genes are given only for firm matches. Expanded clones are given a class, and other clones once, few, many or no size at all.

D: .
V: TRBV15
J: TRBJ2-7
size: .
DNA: TGTGCCACCAGCAGAAAGAGGGGCGGTTTCGCGCAGTACTTC
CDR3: CATSRKRGGFAQYF

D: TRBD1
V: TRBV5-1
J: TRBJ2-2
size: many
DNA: TGCGCCAGCAGCTTACAGGGGGCGCAGGACACCGGGGAGCTGTTTTTT
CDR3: CASSLQGAQDTGELFF

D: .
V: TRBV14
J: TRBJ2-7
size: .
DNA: TGTGCCAGCAGCCAACAGGGCTACGAGCAGTACTTC
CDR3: CASSQQGYEQYF

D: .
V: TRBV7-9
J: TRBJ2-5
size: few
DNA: TGTGCCAGCAGCTTAATTGAGAAGACCCAGTACTTC
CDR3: CASSLIEKTQYF

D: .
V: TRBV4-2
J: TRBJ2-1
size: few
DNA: TGTGCCAGCAGCCAAGGGTACAATGAGCAGTTCTTC
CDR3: CASSQGYNEQFF

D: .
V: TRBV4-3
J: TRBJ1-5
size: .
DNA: TGCGCCAGCAGCCCACGTGCAGGGGCATGGAATCAGCCCCAGCATTTT
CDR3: CASSPRAGAWNQPQHF

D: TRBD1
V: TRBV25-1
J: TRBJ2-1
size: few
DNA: TGTGCCAGCAGAGTGACAGGGGTGTCCAATGAGCAGTTCTTC
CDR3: CASRVTGVSNEQFF

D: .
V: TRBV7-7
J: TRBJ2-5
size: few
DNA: TGTGCTAGCAGCCCACTAGATTCGGAGACCCAGTACTTC
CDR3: CASSPLDSETQYF

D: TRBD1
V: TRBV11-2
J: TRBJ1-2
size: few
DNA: TGTGCCAGCAGCTTGGGACAGTTAACGTATGGCTACACCTTC
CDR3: CASSLGQLTYGYTF

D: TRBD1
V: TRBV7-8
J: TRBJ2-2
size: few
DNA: TGTGCCAGCAGCTTAGGACAGGGTTACACCGGGGAGCTGTTTTTT
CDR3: CASSLGQGYTGELFF

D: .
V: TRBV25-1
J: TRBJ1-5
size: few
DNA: TGTGCCAGCAGTGATGCGGACGGAGGGGGTCAGCCCCAGCATTTT
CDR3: CASSDADGGGQPQHF

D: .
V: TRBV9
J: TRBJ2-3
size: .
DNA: TGTGCCAGCAGCGTATACGGGAGTACGCAGTATTTT
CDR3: CASSVYGSTQYF

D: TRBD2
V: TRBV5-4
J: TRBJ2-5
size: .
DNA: TGTGCCAGCAGCGCCCCCACCGGGGGGGGTCGGCCGGAGACCCAGTACTTC
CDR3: CASSAPTGGGRPETQYF

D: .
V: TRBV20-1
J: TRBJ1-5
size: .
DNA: TGCAGTGCCCTAAGGGGTCGACGCCAGCATTTT
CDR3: CSALRGRRQHF

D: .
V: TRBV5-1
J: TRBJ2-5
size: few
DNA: TGCGCCAGCAGCTTGGGGGGAGGAGAGACCCAGTACTTC
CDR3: CASSLGGGETQYF

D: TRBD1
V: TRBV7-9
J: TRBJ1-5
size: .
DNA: TGTGCCAGCAGCCCGGACAGGGGAGATCAGCCCCAGCATTTT
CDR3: CASSPDRGDQPQHF

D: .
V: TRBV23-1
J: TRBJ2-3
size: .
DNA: TGCGCCGCTCCCGCCTCAAGGTTTTGTCGAGCCCCTACTAGCACAGATACGCAGTATTTT
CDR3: CAAPASRFCRAPTSTDTQYF

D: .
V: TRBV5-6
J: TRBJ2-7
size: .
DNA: TGTGCCAGCAGTTACGGACTTTGGAGCTCCTACGAGCAGTACTTC
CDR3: CASSYGLWSSYEQYF

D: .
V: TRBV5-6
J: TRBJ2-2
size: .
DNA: TGTGCCAGCAGCTTGGGCCCACGTAGACCCGGGGAGCTGTTTTTT
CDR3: CASSLGPRRPGELFF

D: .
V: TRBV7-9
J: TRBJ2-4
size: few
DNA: TGTGCCAGCAGCTTACCCGGGGAAGAAGCCAAAAACATTCAGTACTTC
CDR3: CASSLPGEEAKNIQYF

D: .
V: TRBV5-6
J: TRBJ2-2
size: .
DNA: TGTGCCAGCAGCTTGGGCTCCGGGCACGGGGAGCTGTTTTTT
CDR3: CASSLGSGHGELFF

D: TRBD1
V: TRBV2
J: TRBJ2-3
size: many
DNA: TGTGCCAGCGCCGGGACAGGGACCCCAGATACGCAGTATTTT
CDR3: CASAGTGTPDTQYF

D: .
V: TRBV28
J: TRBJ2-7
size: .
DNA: TGTGCCAGCACTCCGGGGAGCTCCTACGAGCAGTACTTC
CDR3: CASTPGSSYEQYF

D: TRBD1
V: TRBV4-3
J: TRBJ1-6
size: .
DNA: TGCGCCAGCAGCCGGGCCCGATCCACCGGGACAGGGGATCGGGCCCTTAATTCACCCCTCCACTTT
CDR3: CASSRARSTGTGDRALNSPLHF

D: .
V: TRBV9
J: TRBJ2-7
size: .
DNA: TGTGCCAGCAGCGATGGATCAGGAGCCGAGCAGTACTTC
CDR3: CASSDGSGAEQYF

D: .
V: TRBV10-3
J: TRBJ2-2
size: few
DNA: TGTGCCATCAGTGAGTCGGGGGCCGGGGAGCTGTTTTTT
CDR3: CAISESGAGELFF

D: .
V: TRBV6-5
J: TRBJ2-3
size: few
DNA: TGTGCCAGCAGTTACCCGACGGGGGCGGCAGATACGCAGTATTTT
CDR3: CASSYPTGAADTQYF